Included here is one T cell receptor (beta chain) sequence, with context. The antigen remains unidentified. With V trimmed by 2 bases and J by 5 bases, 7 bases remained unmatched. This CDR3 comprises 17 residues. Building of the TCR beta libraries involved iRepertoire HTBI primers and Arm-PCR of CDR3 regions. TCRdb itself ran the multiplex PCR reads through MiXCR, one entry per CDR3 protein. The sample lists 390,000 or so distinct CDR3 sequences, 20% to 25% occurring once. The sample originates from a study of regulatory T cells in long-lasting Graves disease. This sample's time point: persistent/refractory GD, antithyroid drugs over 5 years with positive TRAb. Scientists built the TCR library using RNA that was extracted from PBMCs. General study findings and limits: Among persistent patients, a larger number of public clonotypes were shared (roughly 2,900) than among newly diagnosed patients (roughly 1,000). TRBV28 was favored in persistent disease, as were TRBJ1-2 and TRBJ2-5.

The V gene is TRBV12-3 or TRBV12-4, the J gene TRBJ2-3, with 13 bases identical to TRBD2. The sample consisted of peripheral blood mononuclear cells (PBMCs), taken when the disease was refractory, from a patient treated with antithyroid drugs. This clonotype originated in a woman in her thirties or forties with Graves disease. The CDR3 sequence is CASSLRGTSGIRDTQYF. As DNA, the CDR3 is TGTGCCAGCAGTTTACGGGGGACTAGCGGGATTAGAGATACGCAGTATTTT.